Included here is one TCR beta chain sequence, with context. Its antigen remains unknown. Per the germline V gene, CDR1 is SNHLY and CDR2 is FYNNEI. The CDR3 runs 15 residues. Template switching incorporated UMIs with a 6-nucleotide sample barcode. Reanalyzing the 5' RACE reads, TCRdb keeps one entry per CDR3 protein, without DNA. This listing includes fewer than 150,000 distinct CDR3 sequences. The sample comes from a study of monozygotic twins with inflammatory bowel disease. Study results and caveats: Results did not support any single strong IBD-associated signal or clonotype. People with IBD had fewer clonotypes in common with others than healthy twins did, especially with disease activity.

The chain has TRBV2 and TRBJ1-1; TCRdb proposes TRBD1, but this gene call is untestable without DNA. The receptor was isolated from a human donor with ulcerative colitis or Crohn's disease, or a healthy co-twin of an affected twin (not recorded which). Sample: blood. The CDR3: CASRVAGQGGTEAFF.